This T cell receptor (beta chain) emerged from a study of T-cell reconstitution after alpha-beta-depleted transplantation in children. Unique molecular identifiers were used to barcode this TCRbeta library. TCRdb processed the PCR reads anew with MiXCR; each CDR3 protein has one entry. Of fewer than 1 million distinct CDR3 sequences listed, around 17% were seen once; the top ten hold around 5.3%. Per the germline V gene, CDR1 is DFQATT and CDR2 is SNEGSKA (reference sequence). The CDR3 totals 15 residues. A note on this clonotype: One end of the junction fails to match germline, which may point to a read error.

Sequencing used PBMCs, mostly from graft donor cells, obtained 360 days after TCRalphabeta/CD19-depleted stem cell transplant. This chain links TRBV20-1 with TRBJ2-3, with 9 bases aligning to TRBD1. This clonotype was sampled from a male patient aged 10 to 17 who had a stem cell transplant for acute lymphoblastic leukemia, so the T cells may come from the graft donor. The CDR3 is CGAVNRDRGTDTQYF. The CDR3 DNA follows: TGCGGTGCCGTAAACCGGGACAGGGGCACAGATACGCAGTATTTT.